This TCR beta chain was documented in a study of T cell repertoires in cytomegalovirus infection (dated by TCRdb to between 2019 and 2020). For context, the study as a whole: Donor HLA type was relevant to the analysis, as public TCR beta signatures indicated carriage of CMV infection together with the matching HLA type.

Sequencing was carried out with an Illumina HiSeq 1500. TCRdb reran the public reads through fastp at Q25 and MiXCR, keeping productive beta chains. Rows are unified per CDR3 protein, each entry keeping the most common DNA and genes. The sample records 680,000 or so distinct CDR3 sequences, less than 40% of which are singletons. Of the sample, about 2.8% is held by the ten largest clones. The table lists this clonotype with many counts. Its antigen is still unknown. No clone much larger than this one lies a single base away; base qualities are absent. Beyond this particular receptor, the publication reports: Carriers of CMV infection plus the relevant HLA type were discriminated by the cumulative frequency of public TCR beta family members in the study cohort and in an independent approximately 400-donor cohort. The ex vivo response was dominated by HLA-C-restricted CMV-specific TCR beta clonotypes, and the single most frequent clonotype in two of eight donors was supplied by these HLA-C-restricted clonotypes.

CDR3 length: 15 amino acids, cysteine to phenylalanine. The CDR3 DNA has 45 bases and is translated from base 1. V lost 6 bases and J lost 5 bases; the stretch between them is 17 bases long. The germline V gene sets CDR1 to MNHEY and CDR2 to SVGEGT. The sequence links TRBV6-2 or TRBV6-3 to TRBJ2-1, with no confidently assigned D gene. Sequencing was carried out using PBMCs. This sequence was found in a human donor in good health (CMV status not recorded). Some clones in this sample may be carry-over from other donors' samples. The CDR3 region has the sequence CASRTPILTNNEQFF. The nucleotides are TGTGCCAGCAGAACACCCATTTTGACCAACAATGAGCAGTTCTTC.